A selection of T cell receptor beta chains follows, all from one sample in a study of vaccination and CD4 T cells after COVID-19. The antigens these receptors bind are not known. In TCRdb, the PCR reads were re-called with MiXCR into one record per CDR3 protein. The sample has 11,000 or so distinct CDR3 sequences; about 65% are singletons. The sample taken for sequencing was CD4+ T cells from blood, cultured in vitro. These receptors originate from a human donor who had recovered from COVID-19. CDR3s include the opening cysteine and the closing phenylalanine or tryptophan. D genes are given only for firm matches. The listing skips clone size in some rows; elsewhere it reads once, few, many or a size class.

j_call v_call clone_size d_call cdr3_nt cdr3_aa
TRBJ2-5 TRBV20-1 once - TGCAGTGCAGAAACCCTCGAGACCCAGTACTTC CSAETLETQYF
TRBJ2-7 TRBV20-1 - TRBD1 TGCAGTGCTAGCGTAGGACAGGGCGACGAGCAGTACTTC CSASVGQGDEQYF
TRBJ2-7 TRBV20-1 - - TGCAGTGCTAGTCCAGGGCGCACCTACGAGCAGTACTTC CSASPGRTYEQYF
TRBJ1-1 TRBV28 - TRBD1 TGTGCCAGCAGCCGACAGGGGTCCCAGAACACTGAAGCTTTCTTT CASSRQGSQNTEAFF
TRBJ2-4 TRBV7-2 - - TGTGCCAGCAGCCGTCAGGGGGGGAGCGAACTGAACATTCAGTACTTC CASSRQGGSELNIQYF
TRBJ2-3 TRBV6-4 - - TGTGCCAGCAGTCAAAACTCCCCCGCATTAGGGGGAGTTGGGACAGATACGCAGTATTTT CASSQNSPALGGVGTDTQYF
TRBJ1-4 TRBV6-1 - - TGTGCCAGCAGAAGGGATGAAAAACTGTTTTTT CASRRDEKLFF
TRBJ1-5 TRBV12-3/TRBV12-4 - - TGTGCCAGCAGTTTAAGGTCGGGGTACGCGGAGCCCCAGCATTTT CASSLRSGYAEPQHF
TRBJ1-2 TRBV7-8 - - TGTGCCAGCAGCCCGAGCGGACAGTATGGCTACACCTTC CASSPSGQYGYTF
TRBJ1-1 TRBV2 - - TGTGCCAGCAGGGGCAGTTGGGGCACTGAAGCTTTCTTT CASRGSWGTEAFF
TRBJ1-5 TRBV7-9 - - TGTGCCACTCAGACAGATAGCAATCAGCCCCAGCATTTT CATQTDSNQPQHF
TRBJ1-2 TRBV20-1 - TRBD1 TGCAGTGCTAGAATACCGGGACAGACTAACTATGGCTACACCTTC CSARIPGQTNYGYTF
TRBJ1-4 TRBV7-9 - - TGTGCCAGCAGCTTTCCTGAAGAACGGCTGTTTTTT CASSFPEERLFF
TRBJ2-7 TRBV27 few TRBD2 TGTGCCAGCCGAAACGGGGGGGCCTCCTCCTACGAGCAGTACTTC CASRNGGASSYEQYF
TRBJ2-1 TRBV2 - - TGTGCCAGCAGTGATCGATTGACAGGCGGGATGGATGAGCAGTTCTTC CASSDRLTGGMDEQFF
TRBJ2-5 TRBV20-1 - - TGCAGTGCTCGGACACTAGGGACCCAGTACTTC CSARTLGTQYF
TRBJ1-1 TRBV24-1 - - TGTGCCACCAGTGACCCTGGGAGCGCTGAAGCTTTCTTT CATSDPGSAEAFF
TRBJ1-6 TRBV18 - - TGTGCCAGCTCAGGAGTTGGAGGGGGATCACCCCTCCACTTT CASSGVGGGSPLHF
TRBJ2-3 TRBV27 few - TGTGCCAGCAGCCGGACAGCTAGCACAGATACGCAGTATTTT CASSRTASTDTQYF
TRBJ1-1 TRBV29-1 - - TGCAGCGTTGAAGTACGCGGATTGAACACTGAAGCTTTCTTT CSVEVRGLNTEAFF
TRBJ2-3 TRBV7-3 - - TGTGCCAGCAGCGCCACTTCTCTAGATACGCAGTATTTT CASSATSLDTQYF
TRBJ2-3 TRBV24-1 - TRBD1 TGTGCCACCAGTGAAACCGGGACAGGAAGCACAGATACGCAGTATTTT CATSETGTGSTDTQYF
TRBJ2-1 TRBV19 - - TGTGCCAGTAGTATACAAGGGGGGGGCTCCTACAATGAGCAGTTCTTC CASSIQGGGSYNEQFF
TRBJ2-5 TRBV6-2/TRBV6-3 - - TGTGCCAGCAGTTCCAGGACCCAAGAGACCCAGTACTTC CASSSRTQETQYF
TRBJ1-1 TRBV5-4 once - TGTGCCAGCAGCTTTCGTCCTAAATTTGAAGCTTTCTTT CASSFRPKFEAFF
TRBJ2-5 TRBV20-1 - - TGCAGTGCTAGGTATGAGGAGACCCAGTACTTC CSARYEETQYF
TRBJ2-3 TRBV20-1 - TRBD2 TGCAGTGCTCTTAGCGGGGGGGCCGATACGCAGTATTTT CSALSGGADTQYF
TRBJ1-5 TRBV7-2 - - TGTGCCAGCAGCTTAGAGAAGGGGCGTCAGCCCCAGCATTTT CASSLEKGRQPQHF
TRBJ2-2 TRBV11-3 - TRBD1 TGTGCCAGCAGCTTAGCTATTGGACAGGACACCGGGGAGCTGTTTTTT CASSLAIGQDTGELFF
TRBJ2-3 TRBV7-8 - - TGTGCCAGCAGCCCGAACATCCGCACAGATACGCAGTATTTT CASSPNIRTDTQYF
TRBJ2-7 TRBV27 once TRBD1 TGTGCCAGCAGTCGGACAGGTGTTCTCTACGAGCAGTACTTC CASSRTGVLYEQYF
TRBJ1-2 TRBV28 - TRBD1 TGTGCCAGCAGAACAACAGGGGTCTATGGCTACACCTTC CASRTTGVYGYTF
TRBJ1-5 TRBV6-1 few - TGTGCCAGCAATGACGGGATCAATCAGCCCCAGCATTTT CASNDGINQPQHF
TRBJ2-7 TRBV12-3/TRBV12-4 few - TGTGCCAGCAGTTTACAGGGAGGCCAGTACGAGCAGTACTTC CASSLQGGQYEQYF
TRBJ1-2 TRBV20-1 - - TGCAGTGCCCACGGATCCGTCGTCTATGGCTACACCTTC CSAHGSVVYGYTF
TRBJ1-2 TRBV2 - - TGTGCCAGCGATTTGGGGCAGCTGACGGGCTACACCTTC CASDLGQLTGYTF
TRBJ2-1 TRBV5-1 - - TGCGCCAGCAGTTCGACCGGGAGTTCCTACAATGAGCAGTTCTTC CASSSTGSSYNEQFF
TRBJ1-1 TRBV19 - - TGTGCCAGTAGTATGACAAATTTATTGAACACTGAAGCTTTCTTT CASSMTNLLNTEAFF
TRBJ2-7 TRBV7-8 once - TGTGCCAGCAGCTCTCAACAGGGTCGATACGAGCAGTACTTC CASSSQQGRYEQYF
TRBJ1-2 TRBV7-9 - - TGTGCCAGCAGCTTATCGTCCTGGGACTATGGCTACACCTTC CASSLSSWDYGYTF
TRBJ2-1 TRBV20-1 few TRBD2 TGCAGTGCTCTCGACTTAGCGGGAAGCTCCTACAATGAGCAGTTCTTC CSALDLAGSSYNEQFF
TRBJ1-6 TRBV6-5 - - TGTGCCAGCAGTTACTCCGATAATTCACCCCTCCACTTT CASSYSDNSPLHF
TRBJ1-6 TRBV4-2 - TRBD1 TGTGCCAGCAGCCCCGGGACAGGTCATAATTCACCCCTCCACTTT CASSPGTGHNSPLHF
TRBJ1-1 TRBV20-1 few - TGCAGTGCTAGAGACCGAGTTGGGAACACTGAAGCTTTCTTT CSARDRVGNTEAFF
TRBJ2-2 TRBV2 - TRBD1 TGTGCCAGCGTCGACAGGGCTGGCACCGGGGAGCTGTTTTTT CASVDRAGTGELFF
TRBJ2-1 TRBV15 - - TGTGCCACCAGCAGAGATTCGGGCTACGCGGTACATACCTTCTTC CATSRDSGYAVHTFF
TRBJ1-1 TRBV6-2/TRBV6-3 - - TGTGCCAGCAGGTCCCAATCTCCAGCAGGGCGGAACACTGAAGCTTTCTTT CASRSQSPAGRNTEAFF
TRBJ2-3 TRBV7-2 few - TGTGCCAGCAGGTGGGGTAGCACAGATACGCAGTATTTT CASRWGSTDTQYF